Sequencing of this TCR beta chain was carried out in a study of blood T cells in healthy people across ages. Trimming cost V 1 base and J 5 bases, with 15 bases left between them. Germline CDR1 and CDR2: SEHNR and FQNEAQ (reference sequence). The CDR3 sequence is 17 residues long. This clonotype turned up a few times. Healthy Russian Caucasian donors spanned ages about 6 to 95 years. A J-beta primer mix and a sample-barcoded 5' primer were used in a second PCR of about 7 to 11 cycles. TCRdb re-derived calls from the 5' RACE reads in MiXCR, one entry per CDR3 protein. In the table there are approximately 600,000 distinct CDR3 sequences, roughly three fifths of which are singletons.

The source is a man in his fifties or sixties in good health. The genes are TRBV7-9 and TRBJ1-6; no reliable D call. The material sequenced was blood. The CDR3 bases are TGTGCCAGCAGCTTAGATCTGGGAACAGTAGATAATTCACCCCTCCACTTT. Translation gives CASSLDLGTVDNSPLHF.